Listed below are T cell receptor beta chains from one sample, sequenced in a study of blood T cell repertoires in COVID-19. Produced via immunoSEQ multiplex PCR; TCRdb's table is partial and in-frame only. Of 95,000 to 150,000 clones in the sample, 65% to 90% were seen once. Sequences were obtained from peripheral blood. These receptors all stem from an older man with acute or convalescent COVID-19. Both conserved end residues are part of each CDR3. A D gene is named only where the DNA matches it firmly. A clone size is listed for some rows: how often the clone was seen (once, few, many), or a class if it is expanded.

d_gene: TRBD1
j_gene: TRBJ1-1
v_gene: TRBV10-3
abundance: NA
CDR3aa: CATRTGMNTEAFF
CDR3nt: TGTGCCACGAGGACAGGGATGAACACTGAAGCTTTCTTT

d_gene: NA
j_gene: TRBJ1-1
v_gene: TRBV29-1
abundance: once
CDR3aa: CSASSQNTEAFF
CDR3nt: TGCAGCGCGTCCAGTCAGAACACTGAAGCTTTCTTT

d_gene: NA
j_gene: TRBJ2-7
v_gene: TRBV9
abundance: NA
CDR3aa: CASSVGLAGLGLSYEQYF
CDR3nt: TGTGCCAGCAGCGTAGGCCTAGCAGGTTTGGGTCTCTCCTACGAGCAGTACTTC

d_gene: NA
j_gene: TRBJ2-2
v_gene: TRBV9
abundance: once
CDR3aa: CASERDTGELFF
CDR3nt: TGTGCCAGCGAGAGGGATACCGGGGAGCTGTTTTTT

d_gene: TRBD1
j_gene: TRBJ1-1
v_gene: TRBV18
abundance: NA
CDR3aa: CASSRGQVLMNTEAFF
CDR3nt: TGTGCCAGCTCCCGTGGACAGGTACTCATGAACACTGAAGCTTTCTTT

d_gene: TRBD1
j_gene: TRBJ1-2
v_gene: TRBV19
abundance: NA
CDR3aa: CASSITGTARANYGYTF
CDR3nt: TGTGCCAGTAGTATTACCGGGACAGCCCGAGCTAACTATGGCTACACCTTC

d_gene: NA
j_gene: TRBJ1-6
v_gene: TRBV5-1
abundance: NA
CDR3aa: CASSLGPGTGSPLHF
CDR3nt: TGCGCCAGCAGCTTGGGGCCCGGCACAGGATCACCCCTCCACTTT

d_gene: NA
j_gene: TRBJ1-2
v_gene: TRBV12-3/TRBV12-4
abundance: NA
CDR3aa: CASSLGRPYGYTF
CDR3nt: TGTGCCAGCAGTTTAGGGCGGCCTTATGGCTACACCTTC

d_gene: TRBD1
j_gene: TRBJ1-3
v_gene: TRBV6-5
abundance: NA
CDR3aa: CASRRQGAGGNTIYF
CDR3nt: TGTGCCAGCAGACGACAGGGGGCAGGTGGAAACACCATATATTTT

d_gene: TRBD1
j_gene: TRBJ2-1
v_gene: TRBV10-3
abundance: once
CDR3aa: CAITDSAGTGSYNEQFF
CDR3nt: TGTGCCATCACCGATTCAGCCGGGACAGGGTCCTACAATGAGCAGTTCTTC

d_gene: TRBD1
j_gene: TRBJ2-7
v_gene: TRBV27
abundance: NA
CDR3aa: CASSSGQGAYEQYF
CDR3nt: TGTGCCAGCAGTTCTGGACAGGGCGCCTACGAGCAGTACTTC

d_gene: TRBD1
j_gene: TRBJ1-1
v_gene: TRBV3-1/TRBV3-2
abundance: NA
CDR3aa: CASSQYRARTGISGTEAFF
CDR3nt: TGTGCCAGCAGCCAATACAGGGCGCGGACAGGTATTTCGGGGACTGAAGCTTTCTTT

d_gene: NA
j_gene: TRBJ1-3
v_gene: TRBV7-9
abundance: once
CDR3aa: CASSFAGDHSGNTIYF
CDR3nt: TGTGCCAGCAGCTTTGCAGGCGACCACTCTGGAAACACCATATATTTT

d_gene: TRBD2
j_gene: TRBJ2-3
v_gene: TRBV29-1
abundance: NA
CDR3aa: CSVDRGSGGAGSTDTQYF
CDR3nt: TGCAGCGTTGACCGGGGAAGCGGGGGGGCAGGTAGCACAGATACGCAGTATTTT

d_gene: NA
j_gene: TRBJ1-4
v_gene: TRBV2
abundance: NA
CDR3aa: CASSGGVREKLFF
CDR3nt: TGTGCCAGCAGCGGCGGGGTTAGGGAAAAACTGTTTTTT

d_gene: NA
j_gene: TRBJ2-3
v_gene: TRBV18
abundance: NA
CDR3aa: CASSPLDTTDTQYF
CDR3nt: TGTGCCAGCTCACCACTAGATACCACAGATACGCAGTATTTT

d_gene: TRBD1
j_gene: TRBJ1-5
v_gene: TRBV18
abundance: NA
CDR3aa: CASSPGQENQPQHF
CDR3nt: TGTGCCAGCTCACCGGGACAGGAAAATCAGCCCCAGCATTTT

d_gene: NA
j_gene: TRBJ2-7
v_gene: TRBV11-2
abundance: few
CDR3aa: CASSFLYQAGSSYEQYF
CDR3nt: TGTGCCAGCAGCTTTTTGTACCAGGCGGGGAGCTCCTACGAGCAGTACTTC

d_gene: TRBD1
j_gene: TRBJ1-3
v_gene: TRBV7-6
abundance: NA
CDR3aa: CASSLGGQGAGNTIYF
CDR3nt: TGTGCCAGCAGCTTAGGCGGACAGGGGGCTGGAAACACCATATATTTT

d_gene: NA
j_gene: TRBJ1-3
v_gene: TRBV5-5
abundance: NA
CDR3aa: CASSLAWQSSGGNTIYF
CDR3nt: TGTGCCAGCAGCTTGGCCTGGCAGTCCTCGGGTGGAAACACCATATATTTT

d_gene: TRBD1
j_gene: TRBJ1-1
v_gene: TRBV19
abundance: NA
CDR3aa: CASSIATGPGTEAFF
CDR3nt: TGTGCCAGTAGTATAGCGACAGGGCCGGGCACTGAAGCTTTCTTT

d_gene: NA
j_gene: TRBJ1-2
v_gene: TRBV6-5
abundance: NA
CDR3aa: CASRPGGGANYGYTF
CDR3nt: TGTGCCAGCAGACCGGGCGGGGGCGCTAACTATGGCTACACCTTC

d_gene: TRBD2
j_gene: TRBJ2-4
v_gene: TRBV20-1
abundance: NA
CDR3aa: CSASREGIGNIQYF
CDR3nt: TGCAGTGCTAGTAGGGAGGGAATTGGAAACATTCAGTACTTC

d_gene: TRBD1
j_gene: TRBJ1-2
v_gene: TRBV28
abundance: NA
CDR3aa: CASSSGQNYGYTF
CDR3nt: TGTGCCAGCAGCTCGGGACAGAACTATGGCTACACCTTC

d_gene: TRBD1
j_gene: TRBJ2-1
v_gene: TRBV5-1
abundance: NA
CDR3aa: CASSAGQAPNNEQFF
CDR3nt: TGCGCCAGCAGCGCGGGACAGGCCCCTAACAATGAGCAGTTCTTC

d_gene: NA
j_gene: TRBJ1-3
v_gene: TRBV18
abundance: NA
CDR3aa: CASSPPTAVSGNTIYF
CDR3nt: TGTGCCAGCTCACCACCAACCGCAGTCTCTGGAAACACCATATATTTT

d_gene: NA
j_gene: TRBJ2-7
v_gene: TRBV19
abundance: NA
CDR3aa: CASKVAAPTYEQYF
CDR3nt: TGTGCCAGTAAGGTCGCGGCGCCTACCTACGAGCAGTACTTC

d_gene: NA
j_gene: TRBJ1-6
v_gene: TRBV9
abundance: NA
CDR3aa: CASSVGQVTNSPLHF
CDR3nt: TGTGCCAGCAGCGTAGGACAGGTGACTAATTCACCCCTCCACTTT

d_gene: NA
j_gene: TRBJ1-3
v_gene: TRBV6-5
abundance: NA
CDR3aa: CASHPPGVVNTIYF
CDR3nt: TGTGCCAGCCATCCGCCGGGGGTAGTAAACACCATATATTTT

d_gene: NA
j_gene: TRBJ1-1
v_gene: TRBV5-4
abundance: NA
CDR3aa: CASSLEDSVEAFF
CDR3nt: TGTGCCAGCAGCTTGGAGGACTCGGTTGAAGCTTTCTTT

d_gene: NA
j_gene: TRBJ1-1
v_gene: TRBV28
abundance: NA
CDR3aa: CASSLSTPPNTEAFF
CDR3nt: TGTGCCAGCAGTTTGTCCACACCGCCGAACACTGAAGCTTTCTTT

d_gene: NA
j_gene: TRBJ1-5
v_gene: TRBV7-6
abundance: NA
CDR3aa: CASSLTGGFGNQPQHF
CDR3nt: TGTGCCAGCAGCTTAACAGGTGGTTTCGGCAATCAGCCCCAGCATTTT

d_gene: TRBD2
j_gene: TRBJ2-1
v_gene: TRBV25-1
abundance: NA
CDR3aa: CASSESLAGVNEQFF
CDR3nt: TGTGCCAGCAGTGAATCCCTAGCGGGAGTGAATGAGCAGTTCTTC

d_gene: TRBD2
j_gene: TRBJ2-5
v_gene: TRBV28
abundance: once
CDR3aa: CASSAAGVRETQYF
CDR3nt: TGTGCCAGCAGTGCAGCGGGAGTAAGAGAGACCCAGTACTTC

d_gene: TRBD1
j_gene: TRBJ1-3
v_gene: TRBV5-5
abundance: NA
CDR3aa: CASSLRQGGNTIYF
CDR3nt: TGTGCCAGCAGCTTGAGACAGGGTGGAAACACCATATATTTT

d_gene: NA
j_gene: TRBJ1-2
v_gene: TRBV6-5
abundance: once
CDR3aa: CASSYSRSSNYGYTF
CDR3nt: TGTGCCAGCAGTTACTCGAGGAGTTCTAACTATGGCTACACCTTC

d_gene: NA
j_gene: TRBJ2-2
v_gene: TRBV7-8
abundance: NA
CDR3aa: CASSQALASSGGELFF
CDR3nt: TGTGCCAGCAGCCAAGCTCTTGCTAGCTCCGGCGGGGAGCTGTTTTTT

d_gene: NA
j_gene: TRBJ2-7
v_gene: TRBV10-2
abundance: NA
CDR3aa: CASRLFGGLTYEQYF
CDR3nt: TGCGCCAGCAGACTCTTCGGTGGACTGACCTACGAGCAGTACTTC

d_gene: TRBD2
j_gene: TRBJ2-7
v_gene: TRBV5-1
abundance: NA
CDR3aa: CASSLGTSGTYEQYF
CDR3nt: TGCGCCAGCAGCTTGGGAACTAGCGGGACATACGAGCAGTACTTC

d_gene: TRBD1
j_gene: TRBJ1-4
v_gene: TRBV5-5
abundance: once
CDR3aa: CASSIGTGGREKLFF
CDR3nt: TGTGCCAGCAGCATAGGGACAGGGGGCAGGGAAAAACTGTTTTTT

d_gene: TRBD1
j_gene: TRBJ1-1
v_gene: TRBV28
abundance: NA
CDR3aa: CASRPRGGVYTEAFF
CDR3nt: TGTGCCAGCAGGCCCCGAGGGGGCGTATACACTGAAGCTTTCTTT

d_gene: TRBD2
j_gene: TRBJ2-1
v_gene: TRBV7-9
abundance: once
CDR3aa: CASSFSAGAHNEQFF
CDR3nt: TGTGCCAGCAGCTTCTCAGCGGGGGCCCACAATGAGCAGTTCTTC

d_gene: TRBD1
j_gene: TRBJ1-1
v_gene: TRBV23-1
abundance: NA
CDR3aa: CASSQSGYSGQGVCISNTEAFF
CDR3nt: TGCGCCAGCAGTCAATCGGGCTACTCGGGACAGGGTGTTTGTATATCGAACACTGAAGCTTTCTTT

d_gene: TRBD2
j_gene: TRBJ2-4
v_gene: TRBV11-2
abundance: NA
CDR3aa: CASSSLTSGGPIAKNIQYF
CDR3nt: TGTGCCAGCAGCTCCCTGACTAGCGGGGGGCCTATAGCCAAAAACATTCAGTACTTC

d_gene: TRBD1
j_gene: TRBJ1-5
v_gene: TRBV4-1
abundance: few
CDR3aa: CASSQRSGQGNQPQHF
CDR3nt: TGCGCCAGCAGCCAAAGATCGGGACAGGGGAATCAGCCCCAGCATTTT

d_gene: NA
j_gene: TRBJ1-2
v_gene: TRBV7-3
abundance: NA
CDR3aa: CASSPQGQSLEVGYTF
CDR3nt: TGTGCCAGCAGCCCCCAAGGACAGTCGTTGGAGGTGGGCTACACCTTC